This TCR beta chain was documented in a study of blood T cells in healthy people across ages. Findings of the study overall: Naive CD4+ cells and diversity were both higher in long-lived donors than in aged donors.

This CDR3 is 14 amino acids long. V shed 6 bases and J shed 0 bases, with 10 bases lying between them. Germline CDR1 reads MDHEN; CDR2 reads SYDVKM. In its sample, this clonotype was seen a few times. The target antigen is unknown. It was with a sample-barcoded 5' primer and a J-beta primer mix that a second PCR of about 7 to 12 cycles was run. TCRdb analysed the 5' RACE reads with MiXCR anew, one entry per CDR3 protein. The repertoire has about 800,000 distinct CDR3 sequences, about 25% of them found once; the top ten carry roughly 3.5%. The sample also formed part of further work on T cells of mothers and their children.

Sequencing was done on a sample of blood. The chain links TRBV28 to TRBJ2-3; D ambiguous. The sequence was collected from a boy aged 5 to 17 in good health. The chain's CDR3 is CASSPRVSTDTQYF. Written as DNA, the CDR3 is TGTGCCAGCAGCCCCCGGGTGAGCACAGATACGCAGTATTTT.